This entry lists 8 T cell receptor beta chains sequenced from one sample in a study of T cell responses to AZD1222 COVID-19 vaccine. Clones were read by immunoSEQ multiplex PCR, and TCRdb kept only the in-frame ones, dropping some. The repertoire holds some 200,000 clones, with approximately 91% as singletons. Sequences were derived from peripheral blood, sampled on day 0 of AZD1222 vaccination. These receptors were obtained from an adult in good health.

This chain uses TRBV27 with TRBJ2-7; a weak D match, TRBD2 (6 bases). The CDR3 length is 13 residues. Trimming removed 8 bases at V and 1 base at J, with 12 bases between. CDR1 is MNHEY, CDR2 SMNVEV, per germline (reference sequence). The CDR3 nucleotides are TGTGCCAGCCGTGGGGCGGGGTCCTACGAGCAGTACTTC. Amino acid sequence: CASRGAGSYEQYF.

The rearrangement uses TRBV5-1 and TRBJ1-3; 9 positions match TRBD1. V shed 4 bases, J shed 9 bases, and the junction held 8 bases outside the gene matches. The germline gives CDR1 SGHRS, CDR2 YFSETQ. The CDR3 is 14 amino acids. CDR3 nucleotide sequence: TGCGCCAGCAGCCCCACCCAGACAGGGGGCACCATATATTTT. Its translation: CASSPTQTGGTIYF.

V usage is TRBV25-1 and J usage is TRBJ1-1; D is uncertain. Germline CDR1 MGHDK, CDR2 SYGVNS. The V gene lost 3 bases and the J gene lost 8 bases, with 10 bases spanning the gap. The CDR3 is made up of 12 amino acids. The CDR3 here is CASSDRPREAFF. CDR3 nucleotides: TGTGCCAGCAGTGATAGACCGCGCGAAGCTTTCTTT.

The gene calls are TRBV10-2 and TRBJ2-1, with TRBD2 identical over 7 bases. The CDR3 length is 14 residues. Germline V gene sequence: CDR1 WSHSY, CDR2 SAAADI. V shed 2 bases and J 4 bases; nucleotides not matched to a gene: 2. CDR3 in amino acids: CASSEPSGYNEQFF. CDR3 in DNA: TGCGCCAGCAGTGAGCCTAGCGGATACAATGAGCAGTTCTTC.

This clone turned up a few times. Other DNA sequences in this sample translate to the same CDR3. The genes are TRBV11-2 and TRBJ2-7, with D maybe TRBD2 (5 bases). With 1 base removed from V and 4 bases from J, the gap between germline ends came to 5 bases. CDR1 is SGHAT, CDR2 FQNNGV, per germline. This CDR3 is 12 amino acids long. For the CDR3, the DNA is TGTGCCAGCAGCTTAGCGGGATACGAGCAGTACTTC. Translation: CASSLAGYEQYF.

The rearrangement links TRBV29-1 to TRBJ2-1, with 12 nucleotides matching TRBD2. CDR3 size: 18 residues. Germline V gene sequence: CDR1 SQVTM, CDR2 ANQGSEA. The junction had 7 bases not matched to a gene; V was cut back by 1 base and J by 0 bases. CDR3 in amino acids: CSVEGLAGDGSSYNEQFF. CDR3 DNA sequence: TGCAGCGTTGAAGGACTAGCGGGAGATGGAAGCTCCTACAATGAGCAGTTCTTC.

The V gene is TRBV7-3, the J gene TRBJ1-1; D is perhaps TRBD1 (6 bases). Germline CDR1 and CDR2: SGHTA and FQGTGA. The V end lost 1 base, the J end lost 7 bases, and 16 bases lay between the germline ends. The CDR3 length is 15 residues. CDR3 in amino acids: CASSLSPNRAGEAFF. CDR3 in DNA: TGTGCCAGCAGCTTAAGCCCCAACAGGGCTGGTGAAGCTTTCTTT. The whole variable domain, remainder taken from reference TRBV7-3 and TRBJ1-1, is GAGVSQTPSNKVTEKGKYVELRCDPISGHTALYWYRQSLGQGPEFLIYFQGTGAADDSGLPNDRFFAVRPEGSVSTLKIQRTERGDSAVYLCASSLSPNRAGEAFFGQGTRLTVV.

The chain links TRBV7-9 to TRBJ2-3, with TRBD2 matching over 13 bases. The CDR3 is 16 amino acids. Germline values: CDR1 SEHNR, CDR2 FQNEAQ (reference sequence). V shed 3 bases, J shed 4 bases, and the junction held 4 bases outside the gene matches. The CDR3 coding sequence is TGTGCCAGCAGCTTCGGACTAGCGGGAGCGGCAGATACGCAGTATTTT. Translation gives CASSFGLAGAADTQYF.